This T cell receptor beta chain was identified during a study of blood T cell repertoires in COVID-19. The V segment lost 7 bases and the J segment 4 bases; nucleotides outside the gene matches: 13. The CDR3 is 16 amino acids. Germline V gene lookup returns CDR1 SGDLS and CDR2 YYNGEE. The assay was immunoSEQ multiplex PCR, and TCRdb's table has in-frame clones only and misses some. Counted here are some 220,000 clones, around four fifths occurring once; the ten biggest clones make up 15% to 20%. This chain connects TRBV9 to TRBJ2-3, with 9 bases matching TRBD2. The clonotype was recovered from a woman of 80 years or more with active or convalescent COVID-19. Sequences were obtained from peripheral blood. The CDR3 is CASALLAGAIADTQYF. Here the CDR3 DNA reads TGTGCCAGCGCACTGTTAGCGGGAGCAATTGCAGATACGCAGTATTTT.